These T cell receptor beta chains were read from a single sample in a study of cytomegalovirus exposure and HLA in healthy donors. The method was immunoSEQ multiplex PCR; TCRdb's version includes in-frame clones alone and lacks a portion of them. Here the sample spans approximately 160,000 clones, roughly 76% being singletons. Sequencing was carried out using PBMCs. The receptors originated from a human donor in good health. Both conserved end residues are part of each CDR3. Each record gives: CDR3 length, D gene, clone size, V gene, J gene, CDR3 DNA, CDR3 protein. A D gene is named only where the DNA matches it firmly. Rows may omit the clone size; those that give it use once, few, many or a size class.

>17|TRBD2|-|TRBV4-1|TRBJ2-3
TGCGCCAGCAGCCAAGAGCCTAGCGGGGGGGCCTCAGATACGCAGTATTTT
CASSQEPSGGASDTQYF
>17|-|-|TRBV4-3|TRBJ2-1
TGCGCCAGCAGCTCCCGCAATATGGGGGGGCTATACAATGAGCAGTTCTTC
CASSSRNMGGLYNEQFF
>14|TRBD1|-|TRBV7-2|TRBJ2-7
TGTGCCAGCAGCTTAGGAGGGACAGCCTACGAGCAGTACTTC
CASSLGGTAYEQYF
>17|-|-|TRBV7-2|TRBJ2-6
TGTGCCAGCAGCTTACCCGCGGGGGCTTCTGGGGCCAACGTCCTGACTTTC
CASSLPAGASGANVLTF
>15|TRBD1|-|TRBV7-9|TRBJ2-7
TGTGCCAGCAGCTTATCAGGACAGGCCTCCTACGAGCAGTACTTC
CASSLSGQASYEQYF
>11|-|-|TRBV20-1|TRBJ1-2
TGCAGTGCTCAGGACATCTGGGGCTACACCTTC
CSAQDIWGYTF
>14|-|-|TRBV4-3|TRBJ1-1
TGCGCCAGCAGCCAAGGAGGGATGAACACTGAAGCTTTCTTT
CASSQGGMNTEAFF
>17|TRBD1|-|TRBV27|TRBJ2-3
TGTGCCAGCAGTGACCGGGACAGGGGGCAGGGGGTGGATACGCAGTATTTT
CASSDRDRGQGVDTQYF
>15|-|few|TRBV5-4|TRBJ2-7
TGTGCCAGCAGCTTGGAAGCAGCGCGCGCCTACGAGCAGTACTTC
CASSLEAARAYEQYF
>13|TRBD2|-|TRBV5-1|TRBJ2-5
TGCGCCAGCAGCTTACTAGCGGAAGAGACCCAGTACTTC
CASSLLAEETQYF
>15|-|once|TRBV5-4|TRBJ1-2
TGTGCCAGCAGACCACAACAGGTTCCTAACTATGGCTACACCTTC
CASRPQQVPNYGYTF
>14|-|-|TRBV7-6|TRBJ1-1
TGTGCCAGCAGCTTAGATGAGGGGGTGGGTGAAGCTTTCTTT
CASSLDEGVGEAFF
>14|-|-|TRBV4-3|TRBJ2-3
TGCGCCAGCAGCCAAGCGGCAGGGTCAGATACGCAGTATTTT
CASSQAAGSDTQYF
>20|TRBD2|-|TRBV4-3|TRBJ2-1
TGCGCCAGCAGCCAGCCGAAGCATAGCGGGGGGGCCGTGTTAGCCAATGAGCAGTTCTTC
CASSQPKHSGGAVLANEQFF
>13|-|-|TRBV6-5|TRBJ2-7
TGTGCCAGCGGATGGACAGCGAGCTACGAGCAGTACTTC
CASGWTASYEQYF
>17|-|once|TRBV7-8|TRBJ1-5
TGTGCCAGCAGCCTATTGACAGCCCCGGGCGGCAATCAGCCCCAGCATTTT
CASSLLTAPGGNQPQHF
>13|-|-|TRBV7-9|TRBJ1-2
TGTGCCAGCAGCTTAGGGGGGGATTATGGCTACACCTTC
CASSLGGDYGYTF
>15|TRBD1|-|TRBV13|TRBJ2-3
TGTGCCAGCAGCTCACCGGGACAGTTGATAGATACGCAGTATTTT
CASSSPGQLIDTQYF